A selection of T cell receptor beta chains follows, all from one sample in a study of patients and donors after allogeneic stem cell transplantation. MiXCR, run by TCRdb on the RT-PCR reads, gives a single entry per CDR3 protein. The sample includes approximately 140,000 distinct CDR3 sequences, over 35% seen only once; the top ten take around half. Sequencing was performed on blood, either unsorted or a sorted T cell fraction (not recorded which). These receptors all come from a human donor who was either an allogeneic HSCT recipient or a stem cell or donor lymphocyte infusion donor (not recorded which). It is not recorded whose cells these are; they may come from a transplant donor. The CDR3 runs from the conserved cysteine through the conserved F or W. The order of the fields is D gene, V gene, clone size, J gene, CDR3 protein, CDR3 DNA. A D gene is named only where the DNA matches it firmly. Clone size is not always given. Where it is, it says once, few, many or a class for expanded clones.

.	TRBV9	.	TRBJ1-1	CASSPRSSRSEAFF	TGTGCCAGCAGCCCTCGATCCTCGAGGAGTGAAGCTTTCTTT
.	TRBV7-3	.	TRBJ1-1	CASSRQARGTEAFF	TGTGCCAGCAGCAGACAGGCCCGGGGCACTGAAGCTTTCTTT
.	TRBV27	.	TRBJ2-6	CASSFSSPGANVLTF	TGTGCCAGCAGTTTCTCGTCACCGGGGGCCAACGTCCTGACTTTC
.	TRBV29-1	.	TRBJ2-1	CSVGRLNEQFF	TGCAGCGTCGGACGGCTGAATGAGCAGTTCTTC
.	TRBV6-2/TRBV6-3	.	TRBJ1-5	CASSYVVRGPQHF	TGTGCCAGCAGTTACGTGGTACGAGGGCCCCAGCATTTT
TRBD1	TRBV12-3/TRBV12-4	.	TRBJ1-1	CASRRQGLAFF	TGTGCCAGCAGGAGACAGGGATTAGCTTTCTTT
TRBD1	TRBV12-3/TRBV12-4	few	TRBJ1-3	CASSLLWTGSGNTIYF	TGTGCCAGCAGTTTATTATGGACAGGCTCTGGAAACACCATATATTTT
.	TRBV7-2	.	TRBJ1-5	CASSLIGSNQPQHF	TGTGCCAGCAGCTTAATAGGTAGCAATCAGCCCCAGCATTTT
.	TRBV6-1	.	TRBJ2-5	CASSEVGMEYF	TGTGCCAGCAGTGAAGTGGGGATGGAATACTTC
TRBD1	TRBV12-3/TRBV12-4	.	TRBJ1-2	CASSSARGRSYTF	TGTGCCAGCAGTTCGGCAAGGGGGCGAAGTTACACCTTC
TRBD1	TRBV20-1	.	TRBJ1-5	CSAPLGQGNQPQHF	TGCAGTGCCCCCCTGGGACAGGGGAATCAGCCCCAGCATTTT
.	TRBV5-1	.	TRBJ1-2	CASSFRTRVNYGYTF	TGCGCCAGCAGCTTTAGGACACGGGTTAACTATGGCTACACCTTC
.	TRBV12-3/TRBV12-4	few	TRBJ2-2	CASSSTGGELFF	TGTGCCAGCAGTTCGACAGGAGGGGAGCTGTTTTTT
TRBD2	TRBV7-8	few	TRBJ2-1	CASSPTWGAGGRNEQFF	TGTGCCAGCAGCCCTACTTGGGGTGCGGGGGGGCGCAATGAGCAGTTCTTC
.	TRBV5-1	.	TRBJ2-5	CASSQRTEGDQYF	TGCGCCAGCAGCCAAAGAACGGAGGGGGACCAGTACTTC
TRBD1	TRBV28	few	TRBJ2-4	CASSSPRDRGVQYF	TGTGCCAGCAGTTCACCCCGGGACAGGGGTGTTCAGTACTTC
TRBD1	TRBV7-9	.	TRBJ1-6	CVSSLGLGQGNSPLHF	TGTGTCAGCAGCTTAGGTCTGGGACAGGGAAATTCACCCCTCCACTTT
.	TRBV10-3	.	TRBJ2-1	CAISDYWGKSDYNEQFF	TGTGCCATCAGTGATTATTGGGGAAAATCCGACTACAATGAGCAGTTCTTC
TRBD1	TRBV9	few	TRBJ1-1	CASSPGTGGTEAFF	TGTGCCAGCAGTCCCGGGACAGGGGGGACTGAAGCTTTCTTT
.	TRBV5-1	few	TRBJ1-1	CASSFIAEDTEAFF	TGCGCCAGCAGCTTTATCGCGGAGGACACTGAAGCTTTCTTT